A selection of T cell receptor beta chains follows, all from one sample in a study of CD8+CD57+ T cells in acquired aplastic anemia. TCRdb re-analysed the reads in MiXCR, keeping a single row per CDR3 protein. The sample lists roughly 180,000 distinct CDR3 sequences, around half occurring once. The sample comprised sorted CD4+, CD8+, or CD8+CD57+ T cells (not recorded which) from PBMCs. The receptors were gathered from a human donor in good health. CDR3s include the opening cysteine and the closing phenylalanine or tryptophan. D genes are given only for firm matches. Size is stated for part of the rows, as once, few or many counts, or as a class when the clone is expanded.

abundance | j_gene | len | v_gene | d_gene | CDR3nt | CDR3aa
. | TRBJ2-5 | 15 | TRBV11-2 | TRBD2 | TGTGCCAGCAGCTCCGGACTAGCGGGGCGGGAGACCCAGTACTTC | CASSSGLAGRETQYF
. | TRBJ2-3 | 15 | TRBV7-3 | . | TGTGCCAGCAGCCTAACTTTGGGGGGAAGAGATACGCAGTATTTT | CASSLTLGGRDTQYF
. | TRBJ1-1 | 14 | TRBV15 | . | TGTGCCACCAGCAGAGATCAGGTAGCTATTGAAGCTTTCTTT | CATSRDQVAIEAFF
few | TRBJ1-2 | 17 | TRBV20-1 | . | TGCAGTGCTAGAGTTACGCCGATAGTTACCACTTACTATGGCTACACCTTC | CSARVTPIVTTYYGYTF
few | TRBJ2-3 | 15 | TRBV5-5 | . | TGTGCCAGCAGCTTGGCGGACCGAAACACAGATACGCAGTATTTT | CASSLADRNTDTQYF
. | TRBJ2-7 | 12 | TRBV24-1 | . | TGTGCCACCAGTACACACTCCTACGAGCAGTACTTC | CATSTHSYEQYF
. | TRBJ1-5 | 15 | TRBV2 | TRBD1 | TGTGCCAGCGCGGGACAGGGGATTAGCAATCAGCCCCAGCATTTT | CASAGQGISNQPQHF
. | TRBJ1-2 | 15 | TRBV15 | . | TGTGCCACCAGCAGAGTAGGGGGGGGGTTCTATGGCTACACCTTC | CATSRVGGGFYGYTF
. | TRBJ2-1 | 13 | TRBV30 | . | TGTGCCTGGAGTGTAAGCTGCTACAATGAGCAGTTCTTC | CAWSVSCYNEQFF
many | TRBJ2-1 | 16 | TRBV11-2 | . | TGTGCCAGCAGCTTAAAGTCAGGGAGCTCCTACAATGAGCAGTTCTTC | CASSLKSGSSYNEQFF
many | TRBJ1-4 | 15 | TRBV12-3/TRBV12-4 | . | TGTGCCAGCAGTTTAGGGACCCGGAGGAATGAAAAACTGTTTTTT | CASSLGTRRNEKLFF
. | TRBJ1-1 | 13 | TRBV5-6 | . | TGTGCCAGCAGTTCTGACACGGACACTGAAGCTTTCTTT | CASSSDTDTEAFF
few | TRBJ2-5 | 14 | TRBV20-1 | . | TGCAGTGCTACCCCCGACGGCCTGGGGGAGACCCAGTACTTC | CSATPDGLGETQYF
. | TRBJ2-1 | 15 | TRBV7-1 | TRBD1 | TGTGCCAGCAGCCCGGACAGGTTCTCCTACAATGAGCAGTTCTTC | CASSPDRFSYNEQFF
. | TRBJ1-2 | 15 | TRBV6-4 | . | TGTGCCAGCAGTGACGGGGATATGGAGAGTAATGGCTACACCTTC | CASSDGDMESNGYTF
. | TRBJ2-3 | 14 | TRBV10-3 | . | TGTGCCATCACACGGGACTTTAGCACAGATACGCAGTATTTT | CAITRDFSTDTQYF
many | TRBJ2-1 | 16 | TRBV24-1 | TRBD2 | TGTGCCACCAGTGAATCCGGGACTAGCGGGAGGGCGGCGCAGTTCTTC | CATSESGTSGRAAQFF
few | TRBJ1-5 | 15 | TRBV2 | TRBD1 | TGTGCCAGCAGAAGGACAGGGGCCGACAATCAGCCCCAGCATTTT | CASRRTGADNQPQHF
many | TRBJ2-1 | 17 | TRBV9 | . | TGTGCCAGCAGCGCGAAGCCGGGACTCAGCTCCTACAATGAGCAGTTCTTC | CASSAKPGLSSYNEQFF
. | TRBJ1-5 | 15 | TRBV6-4 | . | TGTGCCAGCAGTCCAGGTGCTCTGGGAAATCAGCCCCAGCATTTT | CASSPGALGNQPQHF
many | TRBJ1-6 | 15 | TRBV4-1 | TRBD1 | TGCGCCAGCAGCCAAGAAGGGACAGGGCTCTCACCCCTCCACTTT | CASSQEGTGLSPLHF
. | TRBJ1-2 | 13 | TRBV29-1 | . | TGCAGCGTTGAAGATCGAGGCAGCTATGGCTACACCTTC | CSVEDRGSYGYTF
. | TRBJ2-7 | 13 | TRBV6-1 | TRBD2 | TGTGCCAGCAGTGAACTAGCGGAGGGCGAGCAGTACTTC | CASSELAEGEQYF
many | TRBJ2-3 | 12 | TRBV2 | . | TGTGCCAGCAGGGTACAAGCAGCTACGCAGTATTTT | CASRVQAATQYF
many | TRBJ1-6 | 16 | TRBV28 | TRBD1 | TGTGCCAGCAGTTTATCAGGGACAGTAAATAATTCACCCCTCCACTTT | CASSLSGTVNNSPLHF
many | TRBJ2-3 | 11 | TRBV10-3 | . | TGTGCCATCAGTGGACCGGGACAGCAGTATTTT | CAISGPGQQYF
once | TRBJ2-7 | 15 | TRBV5-1 | . | TGCGCCAGACCGGGAGAGACATCCTATGACTACGAGCAGTACTTC | CARPGETSYDYEQYF
many | TRBJ1-1 | 14 | TRBV4-1 | . | TGCGCCAGCAGCCAAGTCCCGGGGAACACTGAAGCTTTCTTT | CASSQVPGNTEAFF
few | TRBJ1-2 | 12 | TRBV29-1 | . | TGCAGCGTTGACGAGGGGAACTATGGCTACACCTTC | CSVDEGNYGYTF
many | TRBJ2-4 | 15 | TRBV24-1 | . | TGTGCCACCAGTGATGCAGGGTCAGCCAAAAACATTCAGTACTTC | CATSDAGSAKNIQYF
. | TRBJ2-3 | 13 | TRBV2 | . | TGTGCCAGCAGTCGGGGATCGGCAGATACGCAGTATTTT | CASSRGSADTQYF
few | TRBJ1-3 | 13 | TRBV2 | TRBD1 | TGTGCCAGCAGATCACAGGGGGGAAACACCATATATTTT | CASRSQGGNTIYF